The 16 T cell receptor beta chains below come from one sample, sequenced in a study of cytomegalovirus exposure and HLA in healthy donors (dated by TCRdb to about 2017). The method was the immunoSEQ multiplex PCR assay. The multiplex PCR relied on a mix of 60 forward primers for TCR Vbeta segments and 13 reverse primers for TCR Jbeta segments. TCRdb stores this immuneACCESS table with in-frame sequences only. Part of the clones is absent; in the studies checked, under half of the shortfall reflects unresolved V genes, and no reason is known for the rest. Across this sample there are under 200,000 clones, with roughly 82% seen only once. The top ten hold around 3% of the sample. The source material was PBMCs. These receptors all come from a woman aged 50 to 60 in good health and CMV-seropositive.

The V and J genes are TRBV7-3 and TRBJ1-1, with 7 nucleotides matching TRBD1. V lost 5 bases, J lost 4 bases, and 10 bases stayed unmatched. Germline CDR1 SGHTA, CDR2 FQGTGA. This CDR3 comprises 15 residues. The CDR3 sequence is CASSQGGAGITEAFF. The CDR3, as DNA: TGTGCCAGCAGCCAAGGGGGCGCCGGCATCACTGAAGCTTTCTTT.

This clone was seen a few times. The chain joins TRBV10-3 to TRBJ1-2; a possible D gene is TRBD1 (6 bases). Per germline, CDR1 ENHRY and CDR2 SYGVKD. This CDR3 is built from 14 residues. The V end was cut by 4 bases, the J end by 8 bases, with 17 bases between. The CDR3 DNA follows: TGTGCCATCAGTGCACAGGGTGGCGAGTTGGGCTACACCTTC. Translating it yields CAISAQGGELGYTF.

The gene calls are TRBV6-6 and TRBJ1-6; possibly TRBD1 for D (5 bases). Trimming took off 4 bases at V and 4 bases at J, with 8 bases between the two ends. CDR3 size: 14 residues. Germline V CDR1 and CDR2: MNHNY, SVGAGI (reference sequence). The CDR3 here is CASSLTAYNSPLHF. The CDR3 nucleotides are TGTGCCAGCAGTTTGACAGCTTATAATTCACCCCTCCACTTT.

This clone was seen only once. The chain combines TRBV30 with TRBJ2-5, with 8 bases fitting TRBD2. The CDR3 runs 14 residues. Germline V gene data show CDR1 as GTSNPN and CDR2 as SVGIG (reference sequence). V shed 2 bases, J shed 2 bases, and the junction held 4 bases outside the gene matches. The CDR3 spells CAWSSGGAQETQYF. DNA for the CDR3: TGTGCCTGGAGTTCCGGGGGGGCACAAGAGACCCAGTACTTC.

V is TRBV7-2 and J is TRBJ2-1; D possibly corresponds to TRBD2 (7 bases). The germline V and J ends were trimmed by 1 base and 8 bases, with 9 bases remaining between them. The CDR3 contains 13 residues. CDR1 is SGHTA and CDR2 is FQGNSA in the germline V gene. The CDR3 coding sequence is TGTGCCAGCAGCTTAGTAGGGGGGGATGAGCAGTTCTTC. The encoded protein is CASSLVGGDEQFF.

V and J are TRBV19 and TRBJ1-1; 8 nucleotides agree with TRBD1. J gave up 3 bases and V 1 base, and 1 base lay outside the gene matches. The germline CDR1 and CDR2 sequences are LNHDA and SQIVND (reference sequence). There are 14 residues in the CDR3. CDR3 sequence reads: CASSIGQGYTEAFF. The CDR3 DNA sequence: TGTGCCAGTAGTATAGGACAGGGGTACACTGAAGCTTTCTTT. Combining the CDR3 with reference TRBV19 and TRBJ1-1 gives the whole variable domain DGGITQSPKYLFRKEGQNVTLSCEQNLNHDAMYWYRQDPGQGLRLIYYSQIVNDFQKGDIAEGYSVSREKKESFPLTVTSAQKNPTAFYLCASSIGQGYTEAFFGQGTRLTVV.

V and J are TRBV19 and TRBJ1-2; no clear D. This CDR3 has 13 amino acids. V was trimmed by 3 bases and J by 7 bases, leaving 12 bases between them. Germline values: CDR1 LNHDA, CDR2 SQIVND (reference sequence). CDR3 nucleotide sequence: TGTGCCAGTAGTATCGGGGTCGCGGGTGGCTACACCTTC. This codes for CASSIGVAGGYTF.

The CDR3 spells CASSASGGTDTQYF. CDR3 coding DNA: TGTGCCAGCAGCGCTAGCGGGGGCACAGATACGCAGTATTTT. V and J are TRBV9 and TRBJ2-3, with 9 bases matching TRBD2. CDR1 is SGDLS, CDR2 YYNGEE, per germline. The trim removed 3 bases at V and 1 base at J, leaving 0 bases unmatched. The CDR3 is made up of 14 amino acids.

The chain combines TRBV15 with TRBJ1-1, with 8 bases identical to TRBD1. J lost 0 bases, V lost 2 bases, and 5 bases had no gene match. The CDR3 runs 16 residues. Germline V gene lookup returns CDR1 LNHNV and CDR2 YYDKDF (reference sequence). CDR3 bases: TGTGCCACCAGCAGATCGATGACAGGGGTGAACACTGAAGCTTTCTTT. Amino acid sequence: CATSRSMTGVNTEAFF.

The rearrangement joins TRBV11-2 to TRBJ2-7, with D possibly being TRBD1 (5 bases). V lost 0 bases and J 4 bases, leaving 10 bases between the germline ends. The CDR3 consists of 14 residues. CDR1 and CDR2 (germline): SGHAT, FQNNGV. CDR3 DNA: TGTGCCAGCAGCTTAGATCAGGGCAGTTACGAGCAGTACTTC. It yields the protein CASSLDQGSYEQYF.

The chain joins TRBV7-8 to TRBJ1-1; the D gene is possibly TRBD1 (5 bases). The CDR3 is 14 amino acids. From germline, CDR1 is SGHVS and CDR2 FQNEAQ. Between the trimmed V and J ends, which lost 5 bases and 1 base, there was a span of 11 bases. The CDR3 spells CASSLGHSNTEAFF. DNA for the CDR3: TGTGCCAGCAGCCTTGGACATTCGAACACTGAAGCTTTCTTT. Drawing the rest from reference TRBV7-8 and TRBJ1-1, the complete variable domain is GAGVSQSPRYKVAKRGQDVALRCDPISGHVSLFWYQQALGQGPEFLTYFQNEAQLDKSGLPSDRFFAERPEGSVSTLKIQRTQQEDSAVYLCASSLGHSNTEAFFGQGTRLTVV.

This clone was found many times. The rearrangement links TRBV4-2 to TRBJ1-1; D gene uncertain. CDR1 and CDR2 from the germline V gene are LGHNA and YNFKEQ. This CDR3 has 14 residues. Trimming stripped 0 bases from V and 3 bases from J, with 8 bases between. The CDR3 DNA follows: TGTGCCAGCAGCCAAGACAAAACATACACTGAAGCTTTCTTT. It codes for CASSQDKTYTEAFF.

The chain uses TRBV19 and TRBJ2-1; 7 bases are a match to TRBD2. The junction had 4 bases not matched to a gene; V was cut back by 3 bases and J by 2 bases. The CDR3 loop spans 15 amino acids. Germline CDR1 and CDR2: LNHDA and SQIVND (reference sequence). CDR3 loop: CASSIGRGAYNEQFF. The CDR3 coding sequence is TGTGCCAGTAGTATTGGACGGGGGGCCTACAATGAGCAGTTCTTC. The complete variable domain, with remaining parts taken from reference TRBV19 and TRBJ2-1, reads DGGITQSPKYLFRKEGQNVTLSCEQNLNHDAMYWYRQDPGQGLRLIYYSQIVNDFQKGDIAEGYSVSREKKESFPLTVTSAQKNPTAFYLCASSIGRGAYNEQFFGPGTRLTVL.

The J gene is TRBJ2-5, the V gene TRBV5-1, with TRBD2 matching over 8 bases. Per the germline V gene, CDR1 is SGHRS and CDR2 is YFSETQ. Germline trimming cut 4 bases from V and 6 bases from J; bases unmatched to any gene: 11. This CDR3 region has 15 residues. The CDR3 loop reads CASSPGGGALKTQYF. The CDR3 bases are TGCGCCAGCAGCCCGGGAGGGGGGGCTTTAAAGACCCAGTACTTC.

The J gene is TRBJ1-6, the V gene TRBV27; 9 positions agree with TRBD1. The CDR3 covers 16 residues. The J segment lost 7 bases and the V segment lost 1 base, leaving 5 bases of the junction unmatched. CDR1 and CDR2 from the germline V gene are MNHEY and SMNVEV (reference sequence). The CDR3 loop is CASSLFSGTGNSPLHF. In nucleotides, the CDR3 is TGTGCCAGCAGTTTATTTTCCGGGACAGGGAATTCACCCCTCCACTTT.

Only one count was recorded for this clone. The rearrangement links TRBV28 to TRBJ2-7, with a tentative D call TRBD1 (7 bases). The CDR3 totals 12 residues. The V gene's germline CDR1 is MDHEN and CDR2 SYDVKM. Trimming cost V 5 bases and J 4 bases, with 9 bases left between them. The DNA for the CDR3 is TGTGCCAGCAGTCCAGGGGGGTACGAGCAGTACTTC. Its translation is CASSPGGYEQYF.